This entry is about one TCR beta chain. The antigen remains unidentified. Naive CD8+ T cells were CD45RO-CCR7+CD27+CD95-. The record originates from a study of CXCR3-negative and CXCR3-positive naive CD8 T cells. TRB cDNA was prepared as libraries by UMI-labeled 5' RACE. From its re-call of the 5' RACE reads, TCRdb lists each CDR3 protein once, without DNA. Its listing shows more than 45,000 distinct CDR3 sequences. Whole-study findings and limits: TCR strength was inferred from TRB CDR3 properties, while surface CD5 was comparable between naive subsets. Fresh PBMCs served for most assays, and CXCR3 expression fell partially after cryopreservation. Relative to CXCR3-negative naive cells, CXCR3-positive naive cells had more hydrophobic TRB CDR3s.

The CDR3 contains 15 residues. Germline CDR1 is SGHVS and CDR2 is FNYEAQ. The source of this sequence is a human donor in good health. Some clones in this sample may be carry-over from other donors' samples. The chain couples TRBV7-6 to TRBJ2-5; the D gene TCRdb calls, TRBD2, cannot be checked with no DNA. The sequenced sample was naive CXCR3- CD8+ T cells from blood. Documented subset: CD45RO-CCR7+CD27+CD95- naive CD8+ T cells lacking CXCR3 (TNR3-). The CDR3 reads CASSPTGGPGETQYF.